The rows below give T cell receptor beta chains drawn from one sample of a study of T cells after yellow fever vaccination. TCRdb re-derived calls from the 5' RACE reads in MiXCR, one entry per CDR3 protein. Found here are under 600,000 distinct CDR3 sequences, approximately 13% of them singletons; the top ten hold roughly an eighth. The source material was PBMCs, sampled on the day of the yellow fever booster vaccination. Receptors were obtained from a man between 25 and 39 years old who received the YFV17D yellow fever vaccine. The CDR3 runs from the conserved cysteine through the conserved F or W. D genes are given only for firm matches. Clone size is stated in some rows and not others, as once, few, many or a class when expanded.

few,TRBV3-1,TRBJ2-1,NA,CASSYGTGAYNEQFF,TGTGCCAGCAGCTACGGGACCGGTGCCTACAATGAGCAGTTCTTC
NA,TRBV20-1,TRBJ2-3,NA,CSVEGGRVTDTQYF,TGCAGTGTTGAGGGGGGGCGCGTGACAGATACGCAGTATTTT
NA,TRBV11-2,TRBJ1-2,NA,CASSLVGAGGVTNYGYTF,TGTGCCAGCAGCTTAGTAGGGGCAGGAGGAGTGACTAACTATGGCTACACCTTC
NA,TRBV4-3,TRBJ2-3,NA,CASSPYGRGTDTQYF,TGCGCCAGCAGTCCATACGGACGGGGCACAGATACGCAGTATTTT
NA,TRBV19,TRBJ1-2,TRBD1,CASSMGTGSPYYGYTF,TGTGCCAGTAGTATGGGGACAGGCAGTCCGTACTATGGCTACACCTTC
NA,TRBV12-3/TRBV12-4,TRBJ2-2,TRBD2,CARHKEGGNITGELFF,TGTGCCAGGCATAAGGAGGGAGGGAATATCACCGGGGAGCTGTTTTTT
few,TRBV20-1,TRBJ1-3,NA,CSARDGGNSGNTIYF,TGCAGTGCTAGAGATGGCGGGAACTCTGGAAACACCATATATTTT
few,TRBV7-9,TRBJ1-1,TRBD1,CASSSGQANTEAFF,TGTGCCAGCAGCTCGGGACAGGCGAACACTGAAGCTTTCTTT
few,TRBV18,TRBJ2-7,NA,CASSPDGVYEQYF,TGTGCCAGCTCACCTGATGGAGTCTACGAGCAGTACTTC
NA,TRBV12-3/TRBV12-4,TRBJ2-1,TRBD2,CASSLERGAGATNEQFF,TGTGCCAGCAGTTTAGAGCGGGGAGCGGGAGCGACAAATGAGCAGTTCTTC
few,TRBV7-6,TRBJ2-3,NA,CASSLSIGHRTDTQYF,TGTGCCAGCAGCTTAAGTATAGGGCACCGCACAGATACGCAGTATTTT
NA,TRBV2,TRBJ2-1,TRBD2,CASTETSGNYNEQFF,TGTGCCAGCACCGAAACTAGCGGCAATTACAATGAGCAGTTCTTC
few,TRBV29-1,TRBJ2-1,TRBD1,CSGRQGARFNEQFF,TGCAGCGGCCGACAGGGGGCTAGGTTCAATGAGCAGTTCTTC
NA,TRBV7-9,TRBJ2-2,NA,CASSPIAAGLPGELFF,TGTGCCAGCAGCCCAATTGCAGCGGGCCTCCCCGGGGAGCTGTTTTTT
many,TRBV7-8,TRBJ2-5,NA,CASSELDSDTTLESRETQYF,TGTGCCAGCAGCGAACTTGACTCGGACACCACTTTAGAGTCGAGAGAGACCCAGTACTTC